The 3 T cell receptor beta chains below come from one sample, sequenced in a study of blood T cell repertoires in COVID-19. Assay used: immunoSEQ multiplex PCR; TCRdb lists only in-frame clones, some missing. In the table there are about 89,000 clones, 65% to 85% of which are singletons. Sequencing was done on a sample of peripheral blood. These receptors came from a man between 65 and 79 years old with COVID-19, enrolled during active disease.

DNA for the CDR3: TGTGCCAGCAGTTTAGGCGGGAGATCAGGCAATGAGCAGTTCTTC. This translates into CASSLGGRSGNEQFF. This chain connects TRBV28 to TRBJ2-1; TRBD2 aligns across 7 bases. The germline V gene has CDR1 MDHEN and CDR2 SYDVKM. There are 15 residues in the CDR3. J lost 6 bases, V lost 2 bases, and 7 bases had no gene match.

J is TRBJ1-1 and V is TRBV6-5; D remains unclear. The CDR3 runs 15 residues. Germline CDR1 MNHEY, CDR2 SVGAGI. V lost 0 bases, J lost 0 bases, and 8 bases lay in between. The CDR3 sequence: CASSYSAGMNTEAFF. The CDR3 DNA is TGTGCCAGCAGTTACTCGGCAGGAATGAACACTGAAGCTTTCTTT.

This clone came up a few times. The CDR3 loop is CATSRGLAGGQEQYF. The CDR3 nucleotides read TGTGCCACCAGCCGCGGACTAGCGGGGGGCCAGGAGCAGTACTTC. The chain recombines TRBV15 with TRBJ2-7, with 14 bases fitting TRBD2. The germline CDR1 and CDR2 sequences are LNHNV and YYDKDF (reference sequence). The CDR3 has 15 residues. After removal of 5 bases from V and 7 bases from J, the junction contained 7 bases not matched to a gene.